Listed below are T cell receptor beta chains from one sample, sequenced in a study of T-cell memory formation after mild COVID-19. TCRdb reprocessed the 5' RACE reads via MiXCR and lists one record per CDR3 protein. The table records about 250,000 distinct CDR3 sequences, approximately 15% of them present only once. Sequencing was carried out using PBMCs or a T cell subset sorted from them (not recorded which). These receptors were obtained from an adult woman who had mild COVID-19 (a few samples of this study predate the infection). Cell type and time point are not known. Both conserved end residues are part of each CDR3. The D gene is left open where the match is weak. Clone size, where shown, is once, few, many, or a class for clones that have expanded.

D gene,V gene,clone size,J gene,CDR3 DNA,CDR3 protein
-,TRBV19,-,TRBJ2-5,TGTGCCAGTTCTCCCCGGCAGGGGACCCAGTACTTC,CASSPRQGTQYF
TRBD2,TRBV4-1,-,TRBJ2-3,TGCGCCAGCAGCCCGTCCGAGACTAGCGGAAGCACAGATACGCAGTATTTT,CASSPSETSGSTDTQYF
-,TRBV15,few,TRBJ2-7,TGTGCCACCAGCAGAGTGGGGGCGCGGGGCCTCGCCCATTACGAGCAGTACTTC,CATSRVGARGLAHYEQYF
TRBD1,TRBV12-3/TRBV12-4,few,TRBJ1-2,TGTGCCAGCAGGCCGACAGGGGCGAGCTATGGCTACACCTTC,CASRPTGASYGYTF
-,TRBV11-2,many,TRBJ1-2,TGTGCCAGCAGCTATAACGGCTTTCGATATGGCTACACCTTC,CASSYNGFRYGYTF
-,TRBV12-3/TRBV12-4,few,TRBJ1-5,TGTGCCAGCAGTTTATATGGGGAGGGTCAGCCCCAGCATTTT,CASSLYGEGQPQHF
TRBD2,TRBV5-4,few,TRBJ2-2,TGTGCCAGCAGCCTCTCGAGCGGGAGGAATGGCGGGGAGCTGTTTTTT,CASSLSSGRNGGELFF
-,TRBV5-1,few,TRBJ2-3,TGCGCCAGCCTCTTAGAGGGGACAGATACGCAGTATTTT,CASLLEGTDTQYF
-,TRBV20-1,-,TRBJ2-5,TGCAGTGCTAGAGGTTCTCTAGGGGAGACCCAGTACTTC,CSARGSLGETQYF
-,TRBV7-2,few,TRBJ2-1,TGTGCCAGCAGCCCACGTCAACCCAACCAGCGGAACTACAATGAGCAGTTCTTC,CASSPRQPNQRNYNEQFF
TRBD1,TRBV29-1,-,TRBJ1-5,TGCAGCGCTCAGGGGGGAAACAATCAGCCCCAGCATTTT,CSAQGGNNQPQHF
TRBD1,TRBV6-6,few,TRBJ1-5,TGTGCCAGCACCCCGGGACAGGGAAATCAGCCCCAGCATTTT,CASTPGQGNQPQHF
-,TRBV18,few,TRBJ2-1,TGTGCCAGCTCCCCAGACACTATCGGGAATGAGCAGTTCTTC,CASSPDTIGNEQFF
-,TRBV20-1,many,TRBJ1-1,TGCAGTGCATATTACAGGGAGTCCTCTGAAGCTTTCTTT,CSAYYRESSEAFF
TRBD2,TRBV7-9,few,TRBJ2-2,TGTGCCAGCAGCGTCCCTACCGGGACTAGGAATACCGGGGAGCTGTTTTTT,CASSVPTGTRNTGELFF
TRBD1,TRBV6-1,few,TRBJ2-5,TGTGCCAGTCAAGCTGACAGGGTTGTCCAGTACTTC,CASQADRVVQYF
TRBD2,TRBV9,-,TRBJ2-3,TGTGCCAGCAGCGTACTAGCGGGACCCACAGATACGCAGTATTTT,CASSVLAGPTDTQYF
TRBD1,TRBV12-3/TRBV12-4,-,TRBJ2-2,TGTGCCAGCAGTCCTATGCTCGGGACAGCAGGTGGGGAGCTGTTTTTT,CASSPMLGTAGGELFF
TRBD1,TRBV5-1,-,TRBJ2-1,TGCGCCAGCAGCTTTCAGGGGGAATACAATGAGCAGTTCTTC,CASSFQGEYNEQFF
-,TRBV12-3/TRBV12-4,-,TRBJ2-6,TGTGCCAGCAGTTTGAACACCGGGGGTCTGGGGGCCAACGTCCTGACTTTC,CASSLNTGGLGANVLTF
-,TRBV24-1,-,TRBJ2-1,TGTGCCACCAGTGATTGGACAGTGACTGAGCAGTTCTTC,CATSDWTVTEQFF
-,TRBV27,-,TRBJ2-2,TGTGCCAGCAGTTTAGGCCGCTTCCCCGGGGAGCTGTTTTTT,CASSLGRFPGELFF
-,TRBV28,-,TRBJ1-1,TGTGCCAGCAGGCGGGGGGGATGGAACACTGAAGCTTTCTTT,CASRRGGWNTEAFF
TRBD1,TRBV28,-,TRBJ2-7,TGTGCCAGCAGTTTAGGGGACAGTACCTACGAGCAGTACTTC,CASSLGDSTYEQYF
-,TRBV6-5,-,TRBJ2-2,TGTGCCAGCAGTTACCTTGGTGTCGGTGGGGTGGCCGGGGAGCTGTTTTTT,CASSYLGVGGVAGELFF
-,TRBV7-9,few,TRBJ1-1,TGTGCCAGCAGCGACCCCCAGGGGACGAACACTGAAGCTTTCTTT,CASSDPQGTNTEAFF
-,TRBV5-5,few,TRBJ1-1,TGTGCCAGCAGCTTGGGGCAGGCCCTCATGAACACTGAAGCTTTCTTT,CASSLGQALMNTEAFF
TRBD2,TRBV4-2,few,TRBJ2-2,TGTGCCAGCAGCCGGGCTAGCGGGAGCGCTGGAGAGACCGGGGAGCTGTTTTTT,CASSRASGSAGETGELFF
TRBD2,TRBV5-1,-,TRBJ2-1,TGCGCCAGCAGCTTTACTAGCGGGATGTACAATGAGCAGTTCTTC,CASSFTSGMYNEQFF